This T cell receptor beta chain was sequenced in a study of identical twins. Study-level points and caveats: Cross-sectional statistics underpinned the conclusions; the same donors were not followed. High-abundance cord blood beta clonotypes had fewer insertions; memory repertoires showed none.

This clonotype turned up a few times. The target antigen is unknown. TCRdb processed the 5' RACE reads anew with MiXCR; each CDR3 protein has one entry. The sample has 200,000 to 250,000 distinct CDR3 sequences, approximately 12% seen once; the top ten hold roughly 3.7%. This sample also appeared in a second study, on yellow fever vaccine responses in identical twins.

This TCR derives from a woman aged 18-29 years in good health. The specimen sequenced was memory (CD45RO+) T cells sorted from blood.

The CDR3 bases are TGTGCCAGCTCACCACGGTTTGCAGGCGCCACCGGGGAGCTGTTTTTT. Translation: CASSPRFAGATGELFF. The chain joins TRBV18 to TRBJ2-2; D gene ambiguous. CDR3 size: 16 residues. In germline, CDR1 is KGHSH, CDR2 LQKENI. The V end lost 1 base, the J end lost 4 bases, and 13 bases lay between the germline ends.